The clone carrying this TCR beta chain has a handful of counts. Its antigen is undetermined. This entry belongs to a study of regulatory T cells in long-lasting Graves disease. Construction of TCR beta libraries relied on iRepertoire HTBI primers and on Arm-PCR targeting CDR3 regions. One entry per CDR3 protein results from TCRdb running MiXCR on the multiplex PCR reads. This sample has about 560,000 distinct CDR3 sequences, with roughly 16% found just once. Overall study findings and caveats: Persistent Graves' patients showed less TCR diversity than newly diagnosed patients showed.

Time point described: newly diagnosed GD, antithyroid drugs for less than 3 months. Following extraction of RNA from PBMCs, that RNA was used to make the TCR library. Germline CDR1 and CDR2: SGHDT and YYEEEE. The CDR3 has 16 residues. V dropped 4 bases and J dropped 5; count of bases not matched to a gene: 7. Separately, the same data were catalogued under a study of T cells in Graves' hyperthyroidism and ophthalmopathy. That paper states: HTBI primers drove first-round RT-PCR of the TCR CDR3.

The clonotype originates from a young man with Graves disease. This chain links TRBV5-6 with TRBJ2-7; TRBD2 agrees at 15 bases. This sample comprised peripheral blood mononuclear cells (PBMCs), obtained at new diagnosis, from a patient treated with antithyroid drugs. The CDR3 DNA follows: TGTGCCAGCAGCCAAGGACTAGCGGGAGGGCCACACGAGCAGTACTTC. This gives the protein CASSQGLAGGPHEQYF.